The clone carrying this T cell receptor (beta chain) was seen a few times. The data originate from a study of beta chain features in type 1 diabetes. Trimming removed 5 bases from V and 3 bases from J, with 8 bases in between. CDR3 size: 12 residues. Germline loops: CDR1 SGHAT, CDR2 FQNNGV. Expressed TCRB transcripts were sequenced after all isolated RNA was converted to cDNA. The protocol was immunoSEQ multiplex PCR, while the TCRdb copy is restricted to in-frame clones and leaves out a portion. The sample yields 350,000 or so clones, about 18% seen once. This TCR was sampled from a woman aged 18-35 years in good health. Sequences were obtained from naive CD4+ T cells from blood. The chain employs TRBV11-2 and TRBJ2-7; TRBD1 is a possible D gene (6 bases). The DNA for the CDR3 is TGTGCCAGCAGCACAGGGATCTACGAGCAGTACTTC. Translating gives CASSTGIYEQYF.